The source of this T cell receptor beta chain is a study of blood T cell repertoires in COVID-19. In the authors' workflow: From reference gene primer amplification, estimates of nucleated cell counts were derived. Assay used: immunoSEQ multiplex PCR; TCRdb lists only in-frame clones, some missing. V and J calls and clone size are those listed in that table; D and trimming were worked out from the DNA. Of about 56,000 clones in the sample, around 92% were seen once. The V end lost 5 bases, the J end lost 3 bases, and 16 bases lay between the germline ends. Per germline, CDR1 MGHRA and CDR2 YSYEKL. The CDR3 extends over 15 amino acids.

The chain employs TRBV4-1 and TRBJ1-2; TRBD1 might be the D (6 bases). The sequenced material came from peripheral blood. This receptor was obtained from a human donor in a cohort sampled during active COVID-19. This chain's CDR3 is CASSANRDPYYGYTF. DNA for the CDR3: TGCGCCAGCAGCGCCAACAGGGATCCTTACTATGGCTACACCTTC.